These T cell receptor beta chains were read from a single sample in a study of CD8+CD57+ T cells in acquired aplastic anemia. TCRdb re-called the reads with MiXCR, one entry per CDR3 protein. The repertoire consists of fewer than 150,000 distinct CDR3 sequences, with around 48% occurring once and the leading ten covering about 2.3%. Sequencing was done on a sample of sorted CD4+, CD8+, or CD8+CD57+ T cells (not recorded which) from PBMCs. The receptor set was obtained from a human donor in good health, serving as a control. Each CDR3 is given with its conserved first and last residue. D genes are given only for firm matches. The size of a clone is reported for some rows only, either as once, few or many, or as a class for expanded clones.

>TRBJ1-5|.|.|TRBV10-3
TGTGCCATCAGTCCACACCGGGACAACTTAGATCAGCCCCAGCATTTT
CAISPHRDNLDQPQHF
>TRBJ1-1|.|.|TRBV10-3
TGTGCCACGACAAGCATGAACACTGAAGCTTTCTTT
CATTSMNTEAFF
>TRBJ2-2|TRBD2|many|TRBV2
TGTGCCAGCAGTGAAAGCCTCCTAGCGGGGGAGTACACCGGGGAGCTGTTTTTT
CASSESLLAGEYTGELFF
>TRBJ1-2|.|.|TRBV20-1
TGCAGTGCCGGACAGACAAACTATGGCTACACCTTC
CSAGQTNYGYTF
>TRBJ2-1|.|.|TRBV10-3
TGTGCCATCAGTAACAGAGGAACTTCAAATGAGCAGTTCTTC
CAISNRGTSNEQFF
>TRBJ1-2|TRBD1|many|TRBV7-9
TGTGCCAGCAGCTTAGCGAGTGTGACAGGGTCGTCCAACGGCTACACCTTC
CASSLASVTGSSNGYTF
>TRBJ1-2|.|.|TRBV29-1
TGCAGCGTTGGTGGGGGGGCAGACGGCTACACCTTC
CSVGGGADGYTF
>TRBJ1-2|.|.|TRBV7-2
TGTGCCAGCAGCTTTGCCCCCGGGCCATCCGGGGCTAACTATGGCTACACCTTC
CASSFAPGPSGANYGYTF
>TRBJ2-5|TRBD2|.|TRBV7-3
TGTGCCAGCAGCTTAACGGGGAGGGGAGAGACCCAGTACTTC
CASSLTGRGETQYF
>TRBJ1-2|TRBD1|many|TRBV30
TGTGCCTGGAGTGTGAAACAGGGGGCGCTTGACTATGGCTACACCTTC
CAWSVKQGALDYGYTF
>TRBJ1-1|.|many|TRBV6-1
TGTGCCACCCTCGGTCAGCTGAACACTGAAGCTTTCTTT
CATLGQLNTEAFF
>TRBJ2-1|TRBD2|.|TRBV24-1
TGTGCCACCAGTGATTTCGGGGGGGTCAGATCCTGCAATGAGCAGTTCTTC
CATSDFGGVRSCNEQFF
>TRBJ2-3|.|.|TRBV10-3
TGTGCCATCAGTGAAGGAGCGGGCACAGATACGCAGTATTTT
CAISEGAGTDTQYF
>TRBJ1-2|TRBD1|.|TRBV20-1
TGCAGTGCTAACCCCGGACAGGGGGCGCGGGGCTACACCTTC
CSANPGQGARGYTF
>TRBJ1-1|.|.|TRBV19
TGTGCCAGTAGCCCTTGGGGACGTGAAGCTTTCTTT
CASSPWGREAFF
>TRBJ2-1|TRBD1|.|TRBV29-1
TGCAGCGGGGGACAGTCCTACGGACAGGGCAAACACAATGAGCAGTTCTTC
CSGGQSYGQGKHNEQFF
>TRBJ1-6|TRBD1|.|TRBV25-1
TGTGCCAGCAGTGGACGGACAGGGCCGAATTCACCCCTCCACTTT
CASSGRTGPNSPLHF
>TRBJ1-2|.|few|TRBV7-2
TGTGCCAGCAGCCCCAGGGACGGGGGCGGCTATGGCTACACCTTC
CASSPRDGGGYGYTF
>TRBJ2-5|TRBD2|few|TRBV2
TGTGCCAGCAGCGCGGTCGGGGGGGCCGGGGAGACCCAGTACTTC
CASSAVGGAGETQYF
>TRBJ1-2|TRBD1|.|TRBV6-5
TGTGCCAGCAGTTTAGACAGGGTCTATGGCTACACCTTC
CASSLDRVYGYTF
>TRBJ2-7|TRBD1|.|TRBV10-3
TGTGCCATCAGCGTGGGGGACAGGGGATCCTACGAGCAGTACTTC
CAISVGDRGSYEQYF
>TRBJ1-3|.|.|TRBV6-1
TGTGCCAGCAGTGATGGGCACGGGACACGGTCTGGAAACACCATATATTTT
CASSDGHGTRSGNTIYF
>TRBJ1-6|.|.|TRBV4-3
TGCGCCAGCAGCCAAGATCTCCTGCCAGGGGATAATTCACCCCCCCACTTT
CASSQDLLPGDNSPPHF
>TRBJ1-6|.|.|TRBV25-1
TGTGCCAGCAGCGAACAGATTAATTCACCCCTCCACTTT
CASSEQINSPLHF
>TRBJ1-5|.|.|TRBV19
TGTGCCACCAAGGAAGGGTATGATCAGCCCCAGCATTTT
CATKEGYDQPQHF
>TRBJ2-7|TRBD2|.|TRBV20-1
TGCAGTGCTTGGACTAGCGACCGACCACAACTCCCCGTCCTCATCTACGAGCAGTACTTC
CSAWTSDRPQLPVLIYEQYF
>TRBJ2-1|.|.|TRBV3-1
TGTGCCAGCAGCCAAGTTCGACTATCCAACAATGAGCAGTTCTTC
CASSQVRLSNNEQFF
>TRBJ2-5|.|.|TRBV24-1
TGTGCCACCAGTGACCTTGGACCCGTCTCGGAGACCCAGTACTTC
CATSDLGPVSETQYF
>TRBJ2-7|.|.|TRBV4-1
TGTGCCAGCAGCCAAGGAGGGCGGGATGCGCAGTACTTC
CASSQGGRDAQYF
>TRBJ2-3|.|many|TRBV13
TGTGCCAGCAGCTTAGTTGCGGATACGCAGTATTTT
CASSLVADTQYF
>TRBJ2-5|TRBD2|many|TRBV12-3/TRBV12-4
TGTGCCAGCAGTTTACAAGCGGGGCGCCAAGAGACCCAGTACTTC
CASSLQAGRQETQYF
>TRBJ2-1|.|few|TRBV7-8
TGTGCCAGCAGCTTAGGGGACCACAATGAGCAGTTCTTC
CASSLGDHNEQFF
>TRBJ1-1|TRBD1|many|TRBV27
TGTGCCAGCCGGGACAGGGACACTGAAGCTTTCTTT
CASRDRDTEAFF
>TRBJ2-5|.|many|TRBV5-1
TGCGCCAGCAGCTTGGAGGGGGGGCAAGAGACCCAGTACTTC
CASSLEGGQETQYF
>TRBJ2-1|TRBD2|.|TRBV11-2
TGTGCCAGCGGCTCCGGACTAGCGACATTTATCGGCGATGAGCAGTTCTTC
CASGSGLATFIGDEQFF
>TRBJ1-1|TRBD1|many|TRBV7-3
TGTGCCAGCAGCCCACAGGGGACAGGGCTGGGCACTGAAGCTTTCTTT
CASSPQGTGLGTEAFF
>TRBJ1-1|.|.|TRBV5-1
TGCGCCAGCAGCGGAGCGACGCGAGAAGCTTTCTTT
CASSGATREAFF
>TRBJ2-2|TRBD2|.|TRBV5-1
TGCGCCAGCGGCATGGTTCAGCGGGGCGGCGGGGCCGGGGAGCTGTTTTTT
CASGMVQRGGGAGELFF